What follows are 8 T cell receptor beta chains derived from one specimen sequenced in a study of cytotoxic CD8 clonotypes in ibrutinib-treated CLL. Here immunoSEQ multiplex PCR was the method, and the copy in TCRdb shows in-frame clones only, minus some. The sample records about 68,000 clones, under 70% being singletons. The sequences come from PBMCs, collected after 12 months of ibrutinib treatment. These receptors all come from a human donor with chronic lymphocytic leukemia.

The rearrangement joins TRBV11-3 to TRBJ2-7, with D perhaps given as TRBD1 or TRBD2 (5 bases each). The CDR3 covers 15 residues. Per the germline V gene, CDR1 is SGHNT and CDR2 is YENEEA. V gave up 2 bases and J gave up 5 bases, with 16 bases separating them. The CDR3 nucleotides are TGTGCCAGCAGCTTAATGGCGGGTAAGGGGCACGAGCAGTACTTC. The encoded protein is CASSLMAGKGHEQYF.

The chain is built from TRBV30 and TRBJ1-1; 7 positions agree with TRBD1. The ends lost 0 bases at V and 3 bases at J; junction bases unmatched: 7. Germline loops: CDR1 GTSNPN, CDR2 SVGIG (reference sequence). The CDR3 covers 15 residues. The CDR3 nucleotides are TGTGCCTGGAGTGTTCAAGGCAGGGGGTACACTGAAGCTTTCTTT. Amino acid sequence: CAWSVQGRGYTEAFF. Full variable domain (rest looked up from reference TRBV30 and TRBJ1-1): SQTIHQWPATLVQPVGSPLSLECTVEGTSNPNLYWYRQAAGRGLQLLFYSVGIGQISSEVPQNLSASRPQDRQFILSSKKLLLSDSGFYLCAWSVQGRGYTEAFFGQGTRLTVV.

In nucleotides, the CDR3 is TGTGCCAGCAGTTGGTCAGAGACCCAGTACTTC. This encodes CASSWSETQYF. The chain recombines TRBV6-1 with TRBJ2-5; D gene unclear. CDR1 is MNHNS, CDR2 SASEGT, per germline. Trimming took 5 bases from V and 4 from J, leaving 5 bases between them. This CDR3 spans 11 amino acids.

V usage is TRBV6-1 and J usage is TRBJ1-3; D call uncertain. The CDR3 extends over 15 amino acids. Per the germline V gene, CDR1 is MNHNS and CDR2 is SASEGT. Trimming cost V 4 bases and J 0 bases, with 10 bases left between them. The CDR3, as DNA: TGTGCCAGCAGTGGTGAGCGGTACTCTGGAAACACCATATATTTT. It codes for CASSGERYSGNTIYF.

The chain joins TRBV7-8 to TRBJ2-7; D gene uncertain. CDR3 length: 11 residues. Trimming shortened V by 4 bases and J by 2 bases, and 3 bases separated the two germline ends. The germline V gene encodes CDR1 SGHVS and CDR2 FQNEAQ. The CDR3 sequence: CASSSAYEQYF. The CDR3, as DNA: TGTGCCAGCAGCTCCGCCTACGAGCAGTACTTC.

This clone occurred once. V usage is TRBV30 and J usage is TRBJ1-4; D may be TRBD1 (5 bases). V was clipped by 3 bases and J by 5 bases, with 10 bases between them. The CDR3 has 13 residues. The germline V gene encodes CDR1 GTSNPN and CDR2 SVGIG (reference sequence). The CDR3 here is CAWSGGNNEKLFF. The CDR3 DNA is TGTGCCTGGAGCGGGGGGAACAATGAAAAACTGTTTTTT.

The V call is TRBV23-1, the J call TRBJ2-1; D gene unclear. TRBV23-1 is an ORF for which the function is uncertain. The CDR3 covers 12 residues. Trimming cost V 3 bases and J 9 bases, with 9 bases left between them. CDR3 sequence reads: CASSHEGGEQFF. The CDR3 DNA reads as TGCGCCAGCAGTCATGAAGGCGGTGAGCAGTTCTTC.

V is TRBV9 and J is TRBJ2-1, with unresolved D. Trimming left V 1 base short and J 7 bases short, with 9 bases between. The V gene's germline CDR1 is SGDLS and CDR2 YYNGEE. This CDR3 is built from 13 residues. The CDR3 DNA is TGTGCCAGCAGCGTATCAGTTTTGAATGAGCAGTTCTTC. This gives the protein CASSVSVLNEQFF.